One sample yielded the 14 T cell receptor beta chains listed below, sequenced in a study of molecular identifiers for immune sequencing clone quantification. From the PCR reads, TCRdb called clonotypes with MiXCR, one entry per CDR3 protein. The sample includes about 510,000 distinct CDR3 sequences, over 20% of them seen just once. What was sequenced was naive CD8+ T cells from blood, with Jurkat cell RNA spiked in. Regarding subset: FACS-sorted CD8+CD4-CCR7+CD45RA+ naive T cells. The receptors were gathered from a human donor in good health. Some libraries in this study had Jurkat cell RNA spiked in.

This clonotype has more than one count but fewer than ten. The chain combines TRBV13 with TRBJ2-3; 10 bases are a match to TRBD2. Germline loops: CDR1 PRHDT, CDR2 FYEKMQ (reference sequence). The CDR3 runs 16 residues. J gave up 5 bases and V 1 base, and 6 bases lay outside the gene matches. This CDR3 reads CASSLEPSGSGDTQYF. The CDR3 DNA follows: TGTGCCAGCAGCTTAGAACCTAGCGGGAGCGGAGATACGCAGTATTTT.

This clonotype was seen only a few times. This sequence joins TRBV25-1 and TRBJ2-7; D call uncertain. V shed 3 bases and J shed 4 bases, with 7 bases lying between them. CDR3 size: 12 residues. CDR1 and CDR2 (germline): MGHDK, SYGVNS. CDR3 protein: CASSDPFYEQYF. The CDR3 region has the DNA TGTGCCAGCAGTGACCCCTTTTACGAGCAGTACTTC.

This clonotype was observed at least ten times. The gene calls are TRBV11-2 and TRBJ2-4; no clear D gene. The germline V and J ends were trimmed by 5 bases and 1 base, with 12 bases remaining between them. Germline CDR1 and CDR2: SGHAT and FQNNGV. CDR3 length: 15 residues. The CDR3 here is CASSPGSGAKNIQYF. Written as DNA, the CDR3 is TGTGCCAGCAGCCCTGGAAGTGGGGCCAAAAACATTCAGTACTTC.

This clonotype was counted between two and nine times. This chain links TRBV18 with TRBJ2-5; 8 bases are a match to TRBD2. After removal of 3 bases from V and 4 bases from J, the junction contained 7 bases not matched to a gene. The CDR3 totals 15 residues. The germline gives CDR1 KGHSH, CDR2 LQKENI. CDR3 sequence (DNA): TGTGCCAGCTCACCGATGCGGGAGGAGGTAGAGACCCAGTACTTC. It is translated as CASSPMREEVETQYF.

This clonotype is a singleton in its sample. A much larger clone sits a single nucleotide away, making a read error possible. This chain links TRBV20-1 with TRBJ2-7; no firm D call. CDR1 is DFQATT, CDR2 SNEGSKA, per germline (reference sequence). This CDR3 spans 13 amino acids. V lost 2 bases and J lost 5, with 13 bases in between. The CDR3 DNA sequence: TGCAGTGCTAGACCCCATTCGGTCCACGAGCAGTACTTC. Translated: CSARPHSVHEQYF.

This clonotype appeared many times. V usage is TRBV4-1 and J usage is TRBJ2-1, with 9 bases aligning to TRBD1. Germline CDR1 MGHRA, CDR2 YSYEKL. CDR3 size: 15 residues. V lost 2 bases, J lost 8 bases, and 7 bases stayed unmatched. The CDR3 loop reads CASSQPGTGSDEQFF. DNA for the CDR3: TGCGCCAGCAGCCAACCCGGGACAGGGTCTGATGAGCAGTTCTTC.

The chain couples TRBV4-1 to TRBJ2-2; either TRBD1 or TRBD2 may fit D (5 bases each). Germline V gene lookup returns CDR1 MGHRA and CDR2 YSYEKL. This CDR3 has 15 amino acids. Trimming took off 3 bases at V and 0 bases at J, with 8 bases between the two ends. This chain's CDR3 is CASSHGTANTGELFF. CDR3 bases: TGCGCCAGCAGCCACGGGACGGCGAACACCGGGGAGCTGTTTTTT.

This rearrangement joins TRBV12-3 or TRBV12-4 to TRBJ2-3; TRBD2 matches 11 bases. The CDR3 covers 14 residues. After removal of 6 bases from V and 5 bases from J, the junction contained 4 bases not matched to a gene. CDR3 amino acids: CASRLAGGLDTQYF. CDR3 nucleotides: TGTGCCAGCAGGCTAGCGGGGGGCCTAGATACGCAGTATTTT.

Points on this clonotype: Without the conserved terminal phenylalanine or tryptophan, this CDR3 likely stems from a read error. The rearrangement joins TRBV5-1 to TRBJ2-7, with D uncertain. Trimming removed 0 bases at V and 2 bases at J, with 12 bases between. Germline loops: CDR1 SGHRS, CDR2 YFSETQ. The CDR3 sequence is 15 residues long. DNA for the CDR3: TGCGCCAGCAGCTTGGCCACCAGTCAAGCCTACGAGCAGTACTCC. It yields the protein CASSLATSQAYEQYS.

This clonotype was seen many times. This rearrangement joins TRBV12-3 or TRBV12-4 to TRBJ2-5; D remains ambiguous. The V and J ends lost 6 bases and 4 bases respectively, with 6 bases between them. The CDR3 has 11 residues. CDR3 residues: CASSRRETQYF. CDR3 nucleotides: TGTGCCAGCAGCCGGAGAGAGACCCAGTACTTC.

The gene calls are TRBV28 and TRBJ1-1; possibly TRBD1 for D (5 bases). The CDR3 is 13 residues long. Germline assignment: CDR1 MDHEN and CDR2 SYDVKM. Trimming cost V 6 bases and J 5 bases, with 13 bases left between them. CDR3 amino acids: CASSQGEVTEAFF. The CDR3 bases are TGTGCCAGCAGCCAGGGTGAGGTTACTGAAGCTTTCTTT.

J is TRBJ2-7 and V is TRBV27; possibly TRBD2 for D (5 bases). Trimming cost V 4 bases and J 4 bases, with 14 bases left between them. The germline V gene encodes CDR1 MNHEY and CDR2 SMNVEV (reference sequence). The CDR3 covers 14 residues. CDR3 nucleotide sequence: TGTGCCAGCAGTTCCGGGGTTTATGGGTACGAGCAGTACTTC. This sequence encodes CASSSGVYGYEQYF.

This clonotype was counted once. This clone may be a read error of a much larger clone one base away. This sequence joins TRBV24-1 and TRBJ1-1, with 8 bases aligning to TRBD1. Germline V lookup: CDR1 KGHDR, CDR2 SFDVKD. CDR3 length: 12 residues. CDR3 protein: CATSDGTGLPLF. The CDR3 DNA reads as TGTGCCACCAGTGACGGGACAGGTCTACCTCTCTTT.

The rearrangement uses TRBV4-3 and TRBJ2-1; TRBD1 or TRBD2 may be the D gene (6 bases each). Trimming stripped 0 bases from V and 3 bases from J, with 12 bases between. CDR3 size: 16 residues. Germline CDR1 reads LGHNA; CDR2 reads YSLEER. This CDR3 is CASSQDVQGLYNEQFF. CDR3 nucleotides: TGCGCCAGCAGCCAAGATGTACAGGGACTCTACAATGAGCAGTTCTTC.